These 12 T cell receptor beta chains were all obtained from the same sample, sequenced in a study of monozygotic twins with inflammatory bowel disease. TCRdb re-called the 5' RACE reads and gives one entry per CDR3 protein, without DNA. This table holds about 300,000 distinct CDR3 sequences. The sample consisted of blood. These receptors all come from a human donor with ulcerative colitis or Crohn's disease, or a healthy co-twin of an affected twin (not recorded which).

The V and J genes are TRBV20-1 and TRBJ2-3; TCRdb lists TRBD2, though no DNA is available to test this call. Germline CDR1 DFQATT, CDR2 SNEGSKA (reference sequence). The CDR3 covers 15 residues. The CDR3 sequence: CSAATSGGPADTQYF.

The rearrangement links TRBV11-2 to TRBJ1-6. CDR3 length: 14 residues. Germline assignment: CDR1 SGHAT and CDR2 FQNNGV. The CDR3 sequence: CASSRNSYNSPLHF.

The chain carries TRBV30 and TRBJ1-2. CDR3 length: 11 residues. Germline-derived CDR1 and CDR2 are GTSNPN and SVGIG (reference sequence). The CDR3 loop reads CAWNGNYGYTF.

The chain links TRBV5-1 to TRBJ2-7; the TRBD1 assignment by TCRdb is unverifiable without DNA. Germline CDR1 SGHRS, CDR2 YFSETQ. The CDR3 sequence is 13 residues long. The CDR3 sequence is CASTTGSGDEQYF.

This chain uses TRBV11-3 with TRBJ2-2. The CDR3 has 14 amino acids. Per germline, CDR1 SGHNT and CDR2 YENEEA. The CDR3 loop is CASSSGWDTGELFF.

The chain joins TRBV12-3 or TRBV12-4 to TRBJ2-7. This CDR3 spans 13 amino acids. CDR3 amino acids: CASSLGSYYEQYF.

The chain couples TRBV15 to TRBJ2-3; the TCRdb call, TRBD1, lacks DNA for checking. Per the germline V gene, CDR1 is LNHNV and CDR2 is YYDKDF (reference sequence). This CDR3 has 17 amino acids. CDR3 region: CATSPLSAQGLTDTQYF. Supplemented by reference TRBV15 and TRBJ2-3, the full variable domain reads DAMVIQNPRYQVTQFGKPVTLSCSQTLNHNVMYWYQQKSSQAPKLLFHYYDKDFNNEADTPDNFQSRRPNTSFCFLDIRSPGLGDTAMYLCATSPLSAQGLTDTQYFGPGTRLTVL.

V gene TRBV4-3 combines with J gene TRBJ2-3; TCRdb proposes TRBD2, but this gene call is untestable without DNA. CDR1 is LGHNA and CDR2 is YSLEER in the germline V gene. The CDR3 runs to 13 residues. CDR3 sequence: CASSQRGTDTQYF.

This rearrangement joins TRBV5-1 to TRBJ2-7; the TRBD1 assignment by TCRdb is unverifiable without DNA. Looked up from germline, CDR1 is SGHRS and CDR2 is YFSETQ. The length of the CDR3 is 14 residues. The CDR3 region is CASTRDSYHYEQYF.

This chain links TRBV7-2 with TRBJ1-5; the TRBD1 assignment by TCRdb is unverifiable without DNA. The germline V gene has CDR1 SGHTA and CDR2 FQGNSA. The CDR3 consists of 14 residues. CDR3 sequence reads: CASSSQGGDQPQHF. The full variable domain, with the rest looked up from reference TRBV7-2 and TRBJ1-5, is GAGVSQSPSNKVTEKGKDVELRCDPISGHTALYWYRQSLGQGLEFLIYFQGNSAPDKSGLPSDRFSAERTGGSVSTLTIQRTQQEDSAVYLCASSSQGGDQPQHFGDGTRLSIL.

The J gene is TRBJ2-1, the V gene TRBV7-9; TCRdb indicates TRBD1, and absent DNA this call remains unverified. Germline loops: CDR1 SEHNR, CDR2 FQNEAQ (reference sequence). CDR3 size: 15 residues. CDR3 loop: CASSPGVRGDNEQFF.

The rearrangement links TRBV20-1 to TRBJ1-5; TCRdb lists TRBD1, though no DNA is available to test this call. Germline V gene lookup returns CDR1 DFQATT and CDR2 SNEGSKA (reference sequence). This CDR3 has 15 residues. This CDR3 reads CSARDGGQHNQPQHF.